These T cell receptor beta chains were read from a single sample in a study of cytomegalovirus exposure and HLA in healthy donors. This table comes from immunoSEQ multiplex PCR, and its TCRdb copy is limited to in-frame clones, with some not included. The sample records hundreds of thousands of clones, approximately 82% being singletons. The specimen was PBMCs. The source of these receptors is a woman aged 40-49 years in good health and CMV-seronegative. Each CDR3 is given with its conserved first and last residue. The D gene is left open where the match is weak. For some rows the clone size is stated as once, few or many, or as a class when expanded; others skip it.

length	V	J	size	D	CDR3	DNA
16	TRBV9	TRBJ1-6	NA	NA	CASSVGAGGGNSPLHF	TGTGCCAGCAGCGTAGGAGCGGGGGGTGGAAATTCACCCCTCCACTTT
16	TRBV15	TRBJ2-1	NA	TRBD1	CATSRGTGGSGNEQFF	TGTGCCACCAGCAGAGGAACAGGGGGAAGTGGCAATGAGCAGTTCTTC
14	TRBV11-2	TRBJ1-1	NA	NA	CASSPTGPNTEAFF	TGTGCCAGCAGCCCTACAGGGCCCAACACTGAAGCTTTCTTT
14	TRBV6-5	TRBJ2-7	NA	TRBD1	CASRPTGGFYEQYF	TGTGCCAGCAGGCCGACAGGGGGGTTCTACGAGCAGTACTTC
13	TRBV29-1	TRBJ1-2	NA	TRBD1	CSAPSGTDYGYTF	TGCAGCGCTCCCTCCGGGACAGACTATGGCTACACCTTC
12	TRBV18	TRBJ1-5	NA	NA	CASSPGGQPQHF	TGTGCCAGCTCACCCGGCGGTCAGCCCCAGCATTTT
14	TRBV29-1	TRBJ2-7	NA	TRBD2	CSVGGRGPYYEQYF	TGCAGCGTTGGGGGGAGGGGACCATACTACGAGCAGTACTTC
15	TRBV10-3	TRBJ1-6	NA	TRBD1	CAISGQGAFNSPLHF	TGTGCCATCAGCGGACAGGGGGCTTTTAATTCACCCCTCCACTTT
15	TRBV4-3	TRBJ1-5	NA	NA	CASSQDRGERQPQHF	TGCGCCAGCAGCCAAGATCGGGGAGAGCGTCAGCCCCAGCATTTT
18	TRBV4-3	TRBJ1-5	NA	TRBD1	CASSQDLWDRVSGQPQHF	TGCGCCAGCAGCCAAGATCTATGGGACAGGGTATCGGGACAGCCCCAGCATTTT
15	TRBV5-4	TRBJ2-7	NA	TRBD2	CASSLVAGGVPEQYF	TGTGCCAGCAGCTTAGTGGCGGGGGGGGTGCCCGAGCAGTACTTC
15	TRBV10-2	TRBJ2-1	NA	TRBD1	CASGEQGPLYNEQFF	TGCGCCAGCGGAGAACAGGGGCCCCTCTACAATGAGCAGTTCTTC
16	TRBV28	TRBJ1-5	NA	TRBD1	CASSQGGRGSNQPQHF	TGTGCCAGCAGTCAAGGGGGCCGGGGTAGCAATCAGCCCCAGCATTTT
18	TRBV7-9	TRBJ2-3	NA	TRBD2	CASSRTSGERWSTDTQYF	TGTGCCAGCAGTCGGACTAGCGGGGAGAGATGGAGCACAGATACGCAGTATTTT
16	TRBV4-2	TRBJ2-7	few	TRBD2	CASSQEWTSFRYEQYF	TGTGCCAGCAGCCAAGAATGGACTAGCTTTCGCTACGAGCAGTACTTC
13	TRBV6-1	TRBJ1-3	NA	NA	CASSEQKGNTIYF	TGTGCCAGCAGTGAACAGAAAGGAAACACCATATATTTT
16	TRBV25-1	TRBJ1-3	NA	TRBD1	CASSEYGTGAGNTIYF	TGTGCCAGCAGTGAATACGGAACAGGGGCTGGAAACACCATATATTTT
15	TRBV9	TRBJ2-3	NA	NA	CASSEPSVTGLRQYF	TGTGCCAGCAGCGAACCCTCAGTTACGGGACTGAGGCAGTATTTT
15	TRBV9	TRBJ1-1	NA	TRBD1	CASSAGTGGNTEAFF	TGTGCCAGCAGCGCCGGGACAGGGGGTAACACTGAAGCTTTCTTT
16	TRBV5-6	TRBJ2-7	NA	NA	CASSAFGRQGAHEQYF	TGTGCCAGCAGCGCATTCGGGAGGCAGGGGGCACACGAGCAGTACTTC
14	TRBV7-2	TRBJ1-1	NA	TRBD1	CASSRQGGDTEAFF	TGTGCCAGCAGCCGACAGGGAGGAGACACTGAAGCTTTCTTT
14	TRBV2	TRBJ1-2	NA	NA	CASIVGQGGYGYTF	TGTGCCAGCATTGTGGGGCAGGGAGGCTATGGCTACACCTTC
15	TRBV7-2	TRBJ2-7	NA	TRBD1	CASSPRTGGLGEQYF	TGTGCCAGCAGCCCACGGACAGGGGGATTGGGGGAGCAGTACTTC
15	TRBV7-9	TRBJ1-2	once	NA	CASSFGSSGEEGYTF	TGTGCCAGCAGCTTCGGGTCTTCGGGGGAAGAAGGCTACACCTTC
17	TRBV6-1	TRBJ1-5	NA	NA	CASSEFFMSGNDQPQHF	TGTGCCAGCAGTGAATTTTTTATGTCAGGGAATGATCAGCCCCAGCATTTT
15	TRBV4-2	TRBJ1-5	NA	NA	CASSQEGDFNQPQHF	TGTGCCAGCAGCCAAGAGGGCGATTTTAATCAGCCCCAGCATTTT
15	TRBV5-6	TRBJ2-3	NA	TRBD1	CASSPGTGVGDTQYF	TGTGCCAGCAGCCCCGGGACAGGGGTCGGAGATACGCAGTATTTT
16	TRBV7-2	TRBJ2-2	NA	NA	CASSLYLSYGTGELFF	TGTGCCAGCAGCTTATACCTCTCCTACGGGACCGGGGAGCTGTTTTTT
15	TRBV5-4	TRBJ2-3	NA	TRBD2	CASMLAGGSSDTQYF	TGTGCCAGCATGCTGGCGGGGGGGTCCTCAGATACGCAGTATTTT
15	TRBV27	TRBJ2-3	NA	NA	CASSPLDGVSDTQYF	TGTGCCAGCAGCCCCCTCGACGGGGTGTCAGATACGCAGTATTTT
17	TRBV14	TRBJ2-3	NA	NA	CASSQSPGTILSDTQYF	TGTGCCAGCAGCCAATCACCCGGGACAATTCTCTCTGATACGCAGTATTTT
15	TRBV28	TRBJ1-6	NA	NA	CASSLPTRPNSPLHF	TGTGCCAGCAGTTTACCGACGCGGCCAAATTCACCCCTCCACTTT
14	TRBV2	TRBJ2-3	few	TRBD1	CASSTDRGPDTQYF	TGTGCCAGCAGTACTGACAGGGGGCCAGATACGCAGTATTTT
11	TRBV5-8	TRBJ1-5	once	NA	CASSLRGPQHF	TGTGCCAGCAGCTTGCGGGGACCCCAGCATTTT
13	TRBV30	TRBJ1-5	NA	NA	CAWSVGRDQPQHF	TGTGCCTGGAGTGTGGGGAGGGATCAGCCCCAGCATTTT
12	TRBV28	TRBJ1-1	NA	NA	CASSFPAGGAFF	TGTGCCAGCAGTTTCCCAGCCGGGGGAGCTTTCTTT
14	TRBV7-3	TRBJ2-7	NA	TRBD1	CASSLMPKQGEQYF	TGTGCCAGCAGCTTAATGCCGAAACAGGGGGAGCAGTACTTC
15	TRBV5-1	TRBJ1-5	NA	NA	CASSLTGTYNQPQHF	TGCGCCAGCAGCTTGACAGGGACATACAATCAGCCCCAGCATTTT
14	TRBV18	TRBJ1-1	NA	TRBD1	CASSPGTGELEAFF	TGTGCCAGCTCACCTGGGACAGGCGAACTGGAAGCTTTCTTT
12	TRBV6-6	TRBJ2-2	NA	NA	CASSFTAGELFF	TGTGCCAGCAGTTTCACGGCCGGGGAGCTGTTTTTT
13	TRBV21-1	TRBJ2-1	NA	NA	CASSRERRNEQFF	TGTGCCAGCAGCAGGGAGCGGAGGAATGAGCAGTTCTTC
12	TRBV28	TRBJ2-1	NA	NA	CASSSGAREQFF	TGTGCCAGCAGTTCGGGAGCCCGGGAGCAGTTCTTC
11	TRBV19	TRBJ1-6	NA	NA	CAGGLNSPLHF	TGTGCCGGAGGTTTAAATTCACCCCTCCACTTT
15	TRBV6-4	TRBJ1-1	NA	TRBD1	CASRLNRGGDTEAFF	TGTGCCAGCAGGCTCAACAGGGGTGGGGACACTGAAGCTTTCTTT
15	TRBV7-9	TRBJ1-3	few	TRBD1	CASSPRGDAGNTIYF	TGTGCCAGCAGCCCCAGGGGGGACGCTGGAAACACCATATATTTT